This TCR beta chain was captured in a study of CD8+ T cells in alopecia areata. The CDR3 is 13 residues long. CDR1 and CDR2 from the germline V gene are SQVTM and ANQGSEA. V gave up 5 bases and J gave up 9 bases; unmatched junction bases: 6. RNA extraction was followed by reverse transcription into cDNA, which acted as the sequencing template. Produced via immunoSEQ multiplex PCR; TCRdb's table is partial and in-frame only. The profile covers 100,000 to 150,000 clones, with about 51% appearing a single time and more than 9% taken by the ten largest. Alopecia areata patients provided lesional scalp punch biopsies and peripheral blood.

Sequencing was done on a sample of NKG2D-low CD8+ T cells sorted from blood. The receptor was derived from a human donor with alopecia areata. This chain uses TRBV29-1 with TRBJ2-1, with 11 bases matching TRBD2. CDR3: CSVFLAGGSEQFF. The CDR3 DNA reads TGCAGCGTTTTCCTAGCGGGAGGATCTGAGCAGTTCTTC.